The 27 T cell receptor beta chains in this list originate from one sample, sequenced in a study of human T cells and chemical hapten exposure. Indicated time point: healthy volunteer bleed at 2 weeks. The template was total RNA from unfractionated whole blood. TCRdb itself ran the RACE reads through MiXCR, one entry per CDR3 protein. The sample lists approximately 45,000 distinct CDR3 sequences, 3.5% to 4.5% occurring once. Sequencing was performed on whole blood. The receptors stem from a female donor in good health. Some clones in this sample may be carry-over from other donors' samples.

The table lists this clonotype with many counts. In nucleotides, the CDR3 is TGTGCCATCCTTGGGGCAGGGAGACAAGAGACCCAGTACTTC. Its translation is CAILGAGRQETQYF. The chain has TRBV7-9 and TRBJ2-5; D is perhaps TRBD1 or TRBD2 (5 bases each). This CDR3 spans 14 amino acids. Per germline, CDR1 SEHNR and CDR2 FQNEAQ (reference sequence). The V end lost 10 bases, the J end lost 2 bases, and 17 bases lay between the germline ends.

Of note for this clonotype: A much larger clone is a single base away; this may be a read error. The V and J genes are TRBV27 and TRBJ2-3; 7 bases map to TRBD2. Germline CDR1 is MNHEY and CDR2 is SMNVEV (reference sequence). V dropped 4 bases and J dropped 4; count of bases not matched to a gene: 5. This CDR3 contains 14 residues. CDR3 sequence: CASSWGGRADTQYF. In DNA form, the CDR3 reads TGTGCCAGCAGTTGGGGGGGGAGGGCAGATACGCAGTATTTT.

This clonotype came up many times. This sequence joins TRBV10-3 and TRBJ2-3; 8 positions agree with TRBD1. V was pared by 3 bases and J by 7 bases, with 12 bases of the junction left unmatched. CDR3 length equals 16 residues. Germline V gene sequence: CDR1 ENHRY, CDR2 SYGVKD. CDR3 sequence: CAISDQGARLSHTQYF. CDR3 nucleotide sequence: TGTGCCATCAGTGATCAGGGGGCCCGGCTTTCTCATACGCAGTATTTT.

This clonotype has at least ten counts. The CDR3 DNA reads TGTGCCAGCAGCAAGCCCCCCGAATCCGAGGACAGGGCTGGTCAGCCCCAGCATTTT. Protein product: CASSKPPESEDRAGQPQHF. The chain joins TRBV21-1 to TRBJ1-5; TRBD1 is taken as the D call from the table, unchecked against the DNA. TRBV21-1 represents a pseudogene. The CDR3 is made up of 19 amino acids.

This clonotype showed up many times. The genes are TRBV4-1 and TRBJ1-5; the match to TRBD1 covers 10 bases. This CDR3 has 18 amino acids. The V gene's germline CDR1 is MGHRA and CDR2 YSYEKL. V was pared by 5 bases and J by 0 bases, with 10 bases of the junction left unmatched. Here the CDR3 DNA reads TGCGCCAGCAGCTCTTCGACAGGGGGCCTTAGTAGCAATCAGCCCCAGCATTTT. It codes for CASSSSTGGLSSNQPQHF.

The rearrangement uses TRBV3-1 and TRBJ2-3; D is uncertain. This CDR3 region has 15 residues. Trimming took off 6 bases at V and 2 bases at J, with 15 bases between the two ends. Germline CDR1 and CDR2: LGHDT and YNNKEL (reference sequence). The CDR3 DNA sequence: TGTGCCAGCAGGAGAAGTGGCGGTTCCACAGATACGCAGTATTTT. It yields the protein CASRRSGGSTDTQYF.

As DNA, the CDR3 is TGTGCCAGCAGTTTAGGACAATTCGAAAAACTGTTTTTT. It encodes CASSLGQFEKLFF. The rearrangement joins TRBV12-3 or TRBV12-4 to TRBJ1-4, with D uncertain. This CDR3 is built from 13 residues. V was trimmed by 1 base and J by 8 bases, leaving 8 bases between them.

This clonotype was counted between two and nine times. The J gene is TRBJ2-7, the V gene TRBV27, with D unresolved. The CDR3 is 13 amino acids. CDR1 MNHEY and CDR2 SMNVEV come from the germline V gene (reference sequence). V lost 6 bases to trimming and J lost 4 bases, with 13 bases between them. In DNA, the CDR3 is TGTGCCAGCAGCCGGCCGCCGTTTTACGAGCAGTACTTC. This translates into CASSRPPFYEQYF.

Ten or more counts support this clonotype. The chain has TRBV20-1 and TRBJ2-7; weak D call: TRBD1 (6 bases). The germline V and J ends were trimmed by 6 bases and 6 bases, with 15 bases remaining between them. The CDR3 spans 12 residues. Germline lookup yields CDR1 DFQATT and CDR2 SNEGSKA (reference sequence). Here the CDR3 reads CSANPTGSEQYF. CDR3 sequence (DNA): TGCAGTGCAAATCCCACAGGGAGCGAGCAGTACTTC.

This clonotype was counted ten times or more. The V gene is TRBV18, the J gene TRBJ1-5; D might be TRBD1 (5 bases). The CDR3 contains 15 residues. Trimming stripped 2 bases from V and 7 bases from J, with 15 bases between. Germline loops: CDR1 KGHSH, CDR2 LQKENI. CDR3 residues: CASSPGAPGWQPQHF. In DNA, the CDR3 is TGTGCCAGCTCACCAGGGGCCCCGGGATGGCAGCCCCAGCATTTT.

This clonotype was detected many times. The chain couples TRBV4-1 to TRBJ1-1, with D hard to call. Trimming shortened V by 1 base and J by 0 bases, and 15 bases separated the two germline ends. Germline V gene data show CDR1 as MGHRA and CDR2 as YSYEKL. The CDR3 covers 17 residues. The CDR3: CASSQAFRALMNTEAFF. CDR3 nucleotides: TGCGCCAGCAGCCAAGCATTCCGGGCTCTAATGAACACTGAAGCTTTCTTT.

The J gene is TRBJ1-5, the V gene TRBV20-1; D unresolved. V was shortened by 3 bases and J by 9 bases, with 15 bases between the two germline ends. CDR3 length: 13 residues. Germline CDR1 reads DFQATT; CDR2 reads SNEGSKA (reference sequence). CDR3 amino acids: CSARDVSFLPQHF. The CDR3 DNA is TGCAGTGCTAGGGACGTATCCTTTCTGCCCCAGCATTTT.

Concerning this clonotype: A single base separates this from a much larger clone, so it may be a read error. This sequence joins TRBV21-1 and TRBJ1-2; the table's D call of TRBD1 was not tested on the DNA. TRBV21-1 is noted as a pseudogene. The CDR3 totals 14 residues. CDR3 DNA: TGTGCCAGCAGCAAAGCACAGGGGGTAAGCGGCTACACCTTC. Amino acids: CASSKAQGVSGYTF.

This clonotype was observed many times. The chain joins TRBV5-1 to TRBJ1-2; weak D call: TRBD1 (6 bases). From germline, CDR1 is SGHRS and CDR2 YFSETQ. The CDR3 extends over 13 amino acids. Trimming left V 4 bases short and J 5 bases short, with 12 bases between. For the CDR3, the DNA is TGCGCCAGCAGCCCCTCAGGGGAGTATGGCTACACCTTC. It encodes CASSPSGEYGYTF.

This clonotype has ten or more counts. The chain carries TRBV2 and TRBJ2-2; the D is unclear. The germline gives CDR1 SNHLY, CDR2 FYNNEI. The germline V and J ends were trimmed by 5 bases and 5 bases, with 6 bases remaining between them. This CDR3 region has 12 residues. This CDR3 is CASSPITGELFF. The CDR3 nucleotides read TGTGCCAGCAGTCCTATTACCGGGGAGCTGTTTTTT.

This clonotype has at least ten counts. This chain joins TRBV6-2 or TRBV6-3 and TRBJ2-1, with D perhaps TRBD2 (7 bases). Germline assignment: CDR1 MNHEY and CDR2 SVGEGT. The CDR3 is made up of 13 amino acids. Trimming left V 2 bases short and J 10 bases short, with 12 bases between. The CDR3 region has the DNA TGTGCCAGCAGTTACAGGGGGGGGGGCGAGCAGTTCTTC. The encoded protein is CASSYRGGGEQFF.

This clonotype was counted between two and nine times. The rearrangement links TRBV10-3 to TRBJ2-1; D perhaps matches TRBD2 (6 bases). Germline V lookup: CDR1 ENHRY, CDR2 SYGVKD. Between the trimmed V and J ends, which lost 0 bases and 7 bases, there was a span of 7 bases. CDR3 length: 13 amino acids. This CDR3 reads CAISESGGNEQFF. For the CDR3, the DNA is TGTGCCATCAGTGAGTCGGGGGGAAATGAGCAGTTCTTC.

This clonotype was detected ten times or more. V usage is TRBV6-1 and J usage is TRBJ1-5, with 8 bases identical to TRBD1. V lost 2 bases to trimming and J lost 7 bases; unmatched junction nucleotides: 10. CDR3 size: 16 residues. The germline gives CDR1 MNHNS, CDR2 SASEGT. CDR3 sequence (DNA): TGTGCCAGCAGTGAACACGGACAGGGCTTGAGGCAGCCCCAGCATTTT. It translates to CASSEHGQGLRQPQHF.

In its sample, this clonotype was seen many times. The chain joins TRBV28 to TRBJ2-1; D is possibly TRBD2 (6 bases). V shed 8 bases and J shed 3 bases, with 11 bases lying between them. Germline V gives CDR1 MDHEN, CDR2 SYDVKM. The CDR3 consists of 13 residues. The CDR3 nucleotides read TGTGCCAGCGCCATGGAGGGCTACAATGAGCAGTTCTTC. This gives the protein CASAMEGYNEQFF.

This clonotype has just a few counts. The rearrangement links TRBV21-1 to TRBJ1-2; TRBD1, as called in the table, went unchecked against the DNA. TRBV21-1 is annotated as a pseudogene. The CDR3 runs to 14 residues. The CDR3 is CASRSTGTNYGYTF. CDR3 in DNA: TGTGCCAGCAGGTCGACAGGGACTAACTATGGCTACACCTTC.

This clonotype was picked up many times. CDR3 protein: CASSYLGEGLSEQYF. For the CDR3, the DNA is TGTGCCAGCAGTTACTTGGGGGAGGGTTTGAGTGAGCAGTACTTC. The rearrangement links TRBV6-6 to TRBJ2-7; 7 nucleotides agree with TRBD2. With V trimmed by 1 base and J by 7 bases, 10 bases remained unmatched. The CDR3 is 15 residues long. From germline, CDR1 is MNHNY and CDR2 SVGAGI (reference sequence).

Ten or more counts support this clonotype. The chain has TRBV19 and TRBJ1-6, with 11 nucleotides matching TRBD1. The CDR3 has 16 residues. The germline V gene has CDR1 LNHDA and CDR2 SQIVND (reference sequence). J gave up 4 bases and V 5 bases, and 4 bases lay outside the gene matches. The CDR3 protein is CASSRDRGFYNSPLHF. The CDR3, as DNA: TGTGCCAGTAGTCGGGACAGGGGGTTTTATAATTCACCCCTCCACTTT.

This clonotype was observed many times. The V gene is TRBV7-9, the J gene TRBJ1-2; unclear D gene. There are 15 residues in the CDR3. Per the germline V gene, CDR1 is SEHNR and CDR2 is FQNEAQ (reference sequence). The V and J ends lost 5 bases and 3 bases respectively, with 16 bases between them. The CDR3 nucleotides read TGTGCCAGCAGCCCCGCACTGGACGGCTACTATGGCTACACCTTC. Protein: CASSPALDGYYGYTF.

This clonotype was recorded at least ten times. The V gene is TRBV7-9, the J gene TRBJ1-2, with D perhaps TRBD1 (6 bases). This CDR3 is 13 amino acids long. V was clipped by 8 bases and J by 4 bases, with 14 bases between them. CDR1 and CDR2 (germline): SEHNR, FQNEAQ (reference sequence). CDR3 residues: CASSQRGSYGYTF. CDR3 coding DNA: TGTGCCAGCTCCCAGAGGGGGTCCTATGGCTACACCTTC.

This clonotype was counted ten times or more. The chain has TRBV4-2 and TRBJ1-1; a weak D match, TRBD1 (5 bases). Trimming removed 9 bases at V and 1 base at J, with 12 bases between. The CDR3 is 13 amino acids. Germline V gives CDR1 LGHNA, CDR2 YNFKEQ. Here the CDR3 DNA reads TGTGCCAGTAGGACCGACAGGAACACTGAAGCTTTCTTT. It codes for CASRTDRNTEAFF.

A remark on this clonotype: A much larger clone sits a single nucleotide away, making a read error possible. The final CDR3 position lacks the conserved phenylalanine or tryptophan, pointing to a likely read error. The rearrangement links TRBV20-1 to TRBJ1-5; no reliable D call. The CDR3 is 17 residues long. Trimming stripped 3 bases from V and 0 bases from J, with 18 bases between. Germline assignment: CDR1 DFQATT and CDR2 SNEGSKA (reference sequence). In nucleotides, the CDR3 is TGCAGTGCTAGGTGGTTCGGGGAACTGAATAGCAATCAGCCCCAGCATTTA. It encodes CSARWFGELNSNQPQHL.

This clonotype has just a few counts. V and J are TRBV5-1 and TRBJ2-5, with 10 bases aligning to TRBD1. CDR1 and CDR2 from the germline V gene are SGHRS and YFSETQ. V trimming: 7 bases; J trimming: 5 bases; junction bases outside the gene matches: 2. This CDR3 has 12 amino acids. DNA of the CDR3: TGCGCCAGCGGGACAGGGGTTGAGACCCAGTACTTC. Protein: CASGTGVETQYF.